The source of this T cell receptor (beta chain) is a study of blood T cell repertoires in COVID-19. Study-level information: COVID-19 samples from acute and convalescent phases originated in the United States, Italy and Spain. Sources were T cells, B-cell-depleted T cells, or PBMCs; the material itself was cDNA or gDNA.

How the authors handled the data: Cell counts per sample came from amplifying reference gene primers. Only in-frame clones appear in the TCRdb table, and some are missing; sequencing was by immunoSEQ multiplex PCR. That table is the source of V, J and clone size, and D and trimming were worked out from the DNA. The data contain 150,000 to 200,000 clones, about 85% of them singletons. From germline, CDR1 is KGHSH and CDR2 LQKENI. CDR3 length equals 12 residues. The V and J ends lost 3 bases and 7 bases respectively, with 7 bases between them. The sequence came from an older man with active or convalescent COVID-19. The chain uses TRBV18 and TRBJ1-5; D unresolved. The specimen sequenced was peripheral blood. CDR3 amino acids: CASSPGGQPQHF. The CDR3 nucleotides are TGTGCCAGCTCACCGGGAGGCCAGCCCCAGCATTTT.